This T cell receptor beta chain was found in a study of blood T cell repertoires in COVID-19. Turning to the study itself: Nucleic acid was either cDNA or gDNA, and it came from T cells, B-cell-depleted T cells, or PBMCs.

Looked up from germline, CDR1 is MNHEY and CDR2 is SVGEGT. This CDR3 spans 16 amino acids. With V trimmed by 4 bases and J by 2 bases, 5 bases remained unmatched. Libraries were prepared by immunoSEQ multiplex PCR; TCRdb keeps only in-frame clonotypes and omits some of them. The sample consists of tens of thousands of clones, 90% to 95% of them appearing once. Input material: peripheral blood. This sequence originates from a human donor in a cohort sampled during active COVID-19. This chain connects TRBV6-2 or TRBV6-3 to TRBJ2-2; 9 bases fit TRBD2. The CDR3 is CASSSERGANTGELFF. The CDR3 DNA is TGTGCCAGCAGTTCTGAGCGGGGGGCCAACACCGGGGAGCTGTTTTTT.